This T cell receptor beta chain emerged from a study of blood T cell repertoires in COVID-19. Study-level information: The United States, Italy and Spain provided the acute and convalescent COVID-19 samples. Sources were T cells, B-cell-depleted T cells, or PBMCs; the material itself was cDNA or gDNA.

This CDR3 is built from 14 residues. Germline CDR1 reads LGHNT; CDR2 reads FRNRAP. Trimming took off 7 bases at V and 7 bases at J, with 14 bases between the two ends. Under the authors' procedure: Cell counts per sample came from amplifying reference gene primers. This table comes from immunoSEQ multiplex PCR, and its TCRdb copy is limited to in-frame clones, with some not included. D and trimming come from the DNA, and the V and J calls and clone size come from that table. The sample has about 220,000 clones, around 82% seen once. Material for sequencing was peripheral blood. This rearrangement joins TRBV12-5 to TRBJ1-6; possibly TRBD1 for D (5 bases). The sequence derives from a woman aged 80 or over with acute or convalescent COVID-19. The chain's CDR3 is CASAPGGMNSPLHF. As DNA, the CDR3 is TGTGCTAGTGCCCCCGGGGGGATGAATTCACCCCTCCACTTT.